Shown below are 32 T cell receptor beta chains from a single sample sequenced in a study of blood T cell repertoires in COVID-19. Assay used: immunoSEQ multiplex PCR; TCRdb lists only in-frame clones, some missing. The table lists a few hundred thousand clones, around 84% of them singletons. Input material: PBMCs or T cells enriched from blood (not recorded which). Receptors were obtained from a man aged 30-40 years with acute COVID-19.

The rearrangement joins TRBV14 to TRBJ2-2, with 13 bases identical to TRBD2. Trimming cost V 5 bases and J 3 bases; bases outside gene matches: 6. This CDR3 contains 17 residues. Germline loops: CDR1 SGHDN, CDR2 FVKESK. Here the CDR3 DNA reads TGTGCCAGCAGCTCGACTAGCGGGGGGCTGTACACCGGGGAGCTGTTTTTT. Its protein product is CASSSTSGGLYTGELFF.

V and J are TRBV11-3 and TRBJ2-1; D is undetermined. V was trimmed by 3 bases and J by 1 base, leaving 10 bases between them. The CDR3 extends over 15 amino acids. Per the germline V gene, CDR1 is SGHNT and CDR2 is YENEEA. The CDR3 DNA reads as TGTGCCAGCAGCTTCCCGCCGAGTTCCTACAATGAGCAGTTCTTC. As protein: CASSFPPSSYNEQFF.

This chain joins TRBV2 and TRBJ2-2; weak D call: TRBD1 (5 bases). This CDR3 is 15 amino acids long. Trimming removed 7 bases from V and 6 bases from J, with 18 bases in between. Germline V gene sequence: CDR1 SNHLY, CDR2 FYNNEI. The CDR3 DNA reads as TGTGCCAGCATGGGGCTGATCCTAAGTTCCGGGGAGCTGTTTTTT. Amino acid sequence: CASMGLILSSGELFF.

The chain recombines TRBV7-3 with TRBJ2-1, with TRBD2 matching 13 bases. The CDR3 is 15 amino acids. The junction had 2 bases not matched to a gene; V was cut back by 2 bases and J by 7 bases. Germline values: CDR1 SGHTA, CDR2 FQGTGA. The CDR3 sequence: CASSLELAGGNEQFF. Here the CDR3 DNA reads TGTGCCAGCAGCTTAGAACTAGCGGGAGGGAATGAGCAGTTCTTC.

In DNA, the CDR3 is TGTGCCAGCAGCGATCAGAGCGGGACCGTTTACAATGAGCAGTTCTTC. Amino acids: CASSDQSGTVYNEQFF. The rearrangement joins TRBV7-6 to TRBJ2-1; 7 bases align to TRBD2. Germline V gene data show CDR1 as SGHVS and CDR2 as FNYEAQ. CDR3 length: 16 residues. The J segment lost 4 bases and the V segment lost 5 bases, leaving 11 bases of the junction unmatched.

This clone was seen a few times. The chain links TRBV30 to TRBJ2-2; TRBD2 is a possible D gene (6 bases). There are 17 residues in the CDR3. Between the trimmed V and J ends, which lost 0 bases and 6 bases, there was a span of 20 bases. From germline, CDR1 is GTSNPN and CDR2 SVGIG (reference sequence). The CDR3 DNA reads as TGTGCCTGGAGTGTACGGGAGCGAATACAGAAAGCCGGGGAGCTGTTTTTT. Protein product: CAWSVRERIQKAGELFF.

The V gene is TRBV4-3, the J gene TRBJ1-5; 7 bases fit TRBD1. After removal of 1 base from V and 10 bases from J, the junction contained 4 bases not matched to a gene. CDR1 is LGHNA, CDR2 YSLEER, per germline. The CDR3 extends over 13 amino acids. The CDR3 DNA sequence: TGCGCCAGCAGCCAAGTAGGGGACAGACCCCAGCATTTT. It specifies CASSQVGDRPQHF.

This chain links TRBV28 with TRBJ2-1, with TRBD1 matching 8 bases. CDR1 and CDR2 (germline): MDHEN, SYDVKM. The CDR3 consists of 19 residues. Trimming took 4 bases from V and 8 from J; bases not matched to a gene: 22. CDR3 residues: CASSSRGQEGQGNLDEQFF. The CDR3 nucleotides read TGTGCCAGCAGTTCGAGAGGACAAGAAGGACAGGGAAATCTCGATGAGCAGTTCTTC.

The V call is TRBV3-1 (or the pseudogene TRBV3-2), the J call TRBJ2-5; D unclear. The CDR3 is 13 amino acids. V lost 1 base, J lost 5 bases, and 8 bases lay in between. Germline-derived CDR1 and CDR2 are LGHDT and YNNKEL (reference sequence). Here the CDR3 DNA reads TGTGCCAGCAGCCAAGGGCCTCTGGAGACCCAGTACTTC. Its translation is CASSQGPLETQYF.

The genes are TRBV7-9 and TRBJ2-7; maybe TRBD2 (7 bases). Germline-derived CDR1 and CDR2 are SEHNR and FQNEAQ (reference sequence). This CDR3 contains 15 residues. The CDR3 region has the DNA TGTGCCAGCAGTCCGAATACGGGGGGCGGCCAGGGTTGGAACGTC. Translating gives CASSPNTGGGQGWNV.

CDR3 amino acids: CASSHNQPQHF. The DNA for the CDR3 is TGTGCCAGCAGTCACAATCAGCCCCAGCATTTT. This chain uses TRBV27 with TRBJ1-5; D gene uncertain. The ends were cut back, 5 bases at V and 3 bases at J, with 2 bases in the middle. The CDR3 sequence is 11 residues long. The germline V gene encodes CDR1 MNHEY and CDR2 SMNVEV (reference sequence).

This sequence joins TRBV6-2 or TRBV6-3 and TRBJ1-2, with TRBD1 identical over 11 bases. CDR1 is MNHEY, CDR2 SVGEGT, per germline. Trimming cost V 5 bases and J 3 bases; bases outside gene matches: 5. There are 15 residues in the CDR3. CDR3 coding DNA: TGTGCCAGCAGTCGGACAGGGGGCCGCGACTATGGCTACACCTTC. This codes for CASSRTGGRDYGYTF.

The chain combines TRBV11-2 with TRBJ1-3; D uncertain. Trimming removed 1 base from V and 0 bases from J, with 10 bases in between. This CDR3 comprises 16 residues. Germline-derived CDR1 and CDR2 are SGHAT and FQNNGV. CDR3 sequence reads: CASSLGRGSSGNTIYF. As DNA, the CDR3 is TGTGCCAGCAGCTTAGGACGGGGAAGCTCTGGAAACACCATATATTTT.

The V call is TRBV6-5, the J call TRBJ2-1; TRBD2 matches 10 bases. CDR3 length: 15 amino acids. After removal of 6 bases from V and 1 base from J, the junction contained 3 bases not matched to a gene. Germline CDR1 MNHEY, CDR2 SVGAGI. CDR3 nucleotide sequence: TGTGCCAGCAGGAGTAGCGGGGGGTCCTACAATGAGCAGTTCTTC. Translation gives CASRSSGGSYNEQFF.

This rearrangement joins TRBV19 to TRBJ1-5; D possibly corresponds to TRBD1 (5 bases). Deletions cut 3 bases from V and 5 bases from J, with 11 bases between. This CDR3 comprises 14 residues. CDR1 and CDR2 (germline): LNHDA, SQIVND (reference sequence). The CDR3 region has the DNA TGTGCCAGTAGTATCGGAGTAGGGGATCAGCCCCAGCATTTT. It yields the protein CASSIGVGDQPQHF.

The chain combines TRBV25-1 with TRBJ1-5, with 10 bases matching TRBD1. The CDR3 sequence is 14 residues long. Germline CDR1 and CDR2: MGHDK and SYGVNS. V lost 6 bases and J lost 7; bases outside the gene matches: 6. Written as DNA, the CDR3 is TGTGCCAGCAGGGGGACAGGGGAAAGCCAGCCCCAGCATTTT. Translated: CASRGTGESQPQHF.

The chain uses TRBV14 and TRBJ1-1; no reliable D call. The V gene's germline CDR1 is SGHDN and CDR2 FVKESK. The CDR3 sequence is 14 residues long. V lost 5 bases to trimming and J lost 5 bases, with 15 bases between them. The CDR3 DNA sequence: TGTGCCAGCAGCGCCAGCGAGAGAGGGACTGAAGCTTTCTTT. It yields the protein CASSASERGTEAFF.

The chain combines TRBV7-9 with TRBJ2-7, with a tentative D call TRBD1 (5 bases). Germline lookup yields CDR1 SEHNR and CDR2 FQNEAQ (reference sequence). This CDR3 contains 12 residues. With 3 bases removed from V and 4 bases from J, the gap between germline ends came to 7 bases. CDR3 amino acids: CASSFSGYEQYV. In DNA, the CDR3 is TGTGCCAGCAGCTTTTCAGGGTACGAGCAGTACGTC.

This CDR3 is CASSSQIAGAGGTQYF. The CDR3 bases are TGTGCCAGCAGCTCCCAGATAGCGGGAGCGGGGGGTACGCAGTATTTT. The chain has TRBV7-3 and TRBJ2-3, with TRBD2 matching over 9 bases. V shed 4 bases and J 8 bases; nucleotides not matched to a gene: 13. The CDR3 runs to 16 residues. Germline V lookup: CDR1 SGHTA, CDR2 FQGTGA.

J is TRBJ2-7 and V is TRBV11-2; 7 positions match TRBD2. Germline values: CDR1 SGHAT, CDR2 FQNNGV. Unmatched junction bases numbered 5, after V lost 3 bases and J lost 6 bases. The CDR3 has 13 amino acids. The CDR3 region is CASSLSGRGEQYV. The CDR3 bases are TGTGCCAGCAGCTTGTCGGGGAGGGGCGAGCAGTACGTC.

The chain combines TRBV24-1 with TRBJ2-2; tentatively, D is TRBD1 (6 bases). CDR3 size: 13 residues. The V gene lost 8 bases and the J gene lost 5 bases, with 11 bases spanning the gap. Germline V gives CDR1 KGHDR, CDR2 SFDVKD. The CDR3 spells CATTGEGTGELFF. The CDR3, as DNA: TGTGCCACCACAGGGGAAGGGACCGGGGAGCTGTTTTTT.

CDR3 loop: CASRTGQGAFDEQFF. CDR3 bases: TGCGCCAGCAGGACGGGACAGGGCGCTTTCGATGAGCAGTTCTTC. The rearrangement joins TRBV10-2 to TRBJ2-1, with TRBD1 matching 9 bases. The germline CDR1 and CDR2 sequences are WSHSY and SAAADI. V gave up 6 bases and J gave up 8 bases; unmatched junction bases: 11. This CDR3 contains 15 residues.

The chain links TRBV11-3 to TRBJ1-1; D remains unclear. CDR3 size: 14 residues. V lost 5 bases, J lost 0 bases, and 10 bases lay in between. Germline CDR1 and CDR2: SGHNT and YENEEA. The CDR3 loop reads CASSGEGLNTEAFF. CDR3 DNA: TGTGCCAGCAGCGGAGAGGGCCTGAACACTGAAGCTTTCTTT.

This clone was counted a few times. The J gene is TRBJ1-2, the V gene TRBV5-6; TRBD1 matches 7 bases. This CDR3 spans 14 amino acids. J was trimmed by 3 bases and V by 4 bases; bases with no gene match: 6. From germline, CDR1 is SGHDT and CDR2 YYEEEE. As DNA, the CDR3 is TGTGCCAGCAGCACTTGGGGACAGCACTATGGCTACACCTTC. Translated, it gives CASSTWGQHYGYTF.

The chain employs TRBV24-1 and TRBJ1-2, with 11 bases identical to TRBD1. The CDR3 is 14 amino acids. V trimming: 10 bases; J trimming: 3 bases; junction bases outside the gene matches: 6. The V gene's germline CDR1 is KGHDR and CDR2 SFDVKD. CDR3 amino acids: CATSGTGGDYGYTF. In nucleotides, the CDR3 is TGTGCCACTTCCGGGACAGGGGGTGACTATGGCTACACCTTC.

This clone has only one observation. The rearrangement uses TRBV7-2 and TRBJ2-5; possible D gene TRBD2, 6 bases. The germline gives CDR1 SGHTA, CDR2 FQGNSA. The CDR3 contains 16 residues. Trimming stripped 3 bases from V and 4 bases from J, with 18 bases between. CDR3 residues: CASSFMGPGTSETQYF. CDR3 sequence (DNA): TGTGCCAGCAGCTTCATGGGACCCGGGACTTCAGAGACCCAGTACTTC.

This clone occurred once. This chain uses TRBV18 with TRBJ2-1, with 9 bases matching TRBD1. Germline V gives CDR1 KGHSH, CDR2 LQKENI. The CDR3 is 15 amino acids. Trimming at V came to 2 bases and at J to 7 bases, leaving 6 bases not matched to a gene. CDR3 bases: TGTGCCAGCTCACCATCGGGACAGGGTAGTAATGAGCAGTTCTTC. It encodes CASSPSGQGSNEQFF.

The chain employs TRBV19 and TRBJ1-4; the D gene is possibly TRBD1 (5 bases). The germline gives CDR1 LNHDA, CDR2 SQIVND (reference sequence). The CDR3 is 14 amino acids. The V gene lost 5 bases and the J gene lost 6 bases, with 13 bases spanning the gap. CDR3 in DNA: TGTGCCAGTAGTGACCGCGGGGGGGATGAAAAACTGTTTTTT. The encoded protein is CASSDRGGDEKLFF.

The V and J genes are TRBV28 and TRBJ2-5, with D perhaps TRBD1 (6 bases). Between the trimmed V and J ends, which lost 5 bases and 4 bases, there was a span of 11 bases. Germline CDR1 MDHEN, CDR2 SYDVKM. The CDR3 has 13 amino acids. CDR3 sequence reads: CASSPRRGETQYF. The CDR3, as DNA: TGTGCCAGCAGTCCCCGCAGGGGAGAGACCCAGTACTTC.

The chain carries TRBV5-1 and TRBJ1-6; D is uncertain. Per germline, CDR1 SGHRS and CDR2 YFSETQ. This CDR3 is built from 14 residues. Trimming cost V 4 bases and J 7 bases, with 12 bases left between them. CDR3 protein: CASSLDGGNSPLHF. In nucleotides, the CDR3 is TGCGCCAGCAGCCTGGACGGCGGAAATTCACCCCTCCACTTT.

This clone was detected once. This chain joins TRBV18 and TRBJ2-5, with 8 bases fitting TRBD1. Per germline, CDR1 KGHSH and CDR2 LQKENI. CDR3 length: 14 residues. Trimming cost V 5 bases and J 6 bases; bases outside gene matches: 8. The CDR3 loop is CASSAGQDEKTQYF. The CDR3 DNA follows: TGTGCCAGCTCAGCGGGACAGGACGAGAAGACCCAGTACTTC. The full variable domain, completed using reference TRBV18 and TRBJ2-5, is NAGVMQNPRHLVRRRGQEARLRCSPMKGHSHVYWYRQLPEEGLKFMVYLQKENIIDESGMPKERFSAEFPKEGPSILRIQQVVRGDSAAYFCASSAGQDEKTQYFGPGTRLLVL.

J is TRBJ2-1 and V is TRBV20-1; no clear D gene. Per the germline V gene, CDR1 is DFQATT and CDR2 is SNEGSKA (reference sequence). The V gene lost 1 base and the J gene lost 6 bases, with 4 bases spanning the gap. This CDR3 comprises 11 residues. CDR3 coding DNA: TGCAGTGCTAGAGGTAGCAATGAGCAGTTCTTC. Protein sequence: CSARGSNEQFF.